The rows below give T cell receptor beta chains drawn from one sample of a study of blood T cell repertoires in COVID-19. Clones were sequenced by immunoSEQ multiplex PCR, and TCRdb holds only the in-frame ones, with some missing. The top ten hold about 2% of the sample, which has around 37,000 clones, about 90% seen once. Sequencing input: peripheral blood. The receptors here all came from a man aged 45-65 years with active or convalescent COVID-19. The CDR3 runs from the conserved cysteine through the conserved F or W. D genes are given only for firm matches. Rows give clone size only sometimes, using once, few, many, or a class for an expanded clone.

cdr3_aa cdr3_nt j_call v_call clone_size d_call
CASSQEFQGAAFF TGCGCCAGCAGCCAAGAGTTTCAGGGGGCAGCTTTCTTT TRBJ1-1 TRBV4-1 once TRBD1
CASGWAVGTGLMNTEAFF TGTGCTAGTGGTTGGGCGGTTGGGACAGGCCTGATGAACACTGAAGCTTTCTTT TRBJ1-1 TRBV12-5 - TRBD1
CASRPTGTGYSPLHF TGTGCCAGCAGACCAACCGGGACAGGCTATTCACCCCTCCACTTT TRBJ1-6 TRBV28 - TRBD1
CASRGSGLGAGANVLTF TGTGCCAGTAGGGGAAGCGGGTTGGGGGCTGGGGCCAACGTCCTGACTTTC TRBJ2-6 TRBV19 few -
CASSPRGTSGYNEQFF TGTGCCAGCAGCCCGAGGGGGACTAGCGGATACAATGAGCAGTTCTTC TRBJ2-1 TRBV11-3 - TRBD2
CASSLVRGGGTGELFF TGTGCCAGCAGCTTAGTGCGGGGTGGGGGAACCGGGGAGCTGTTTTTT TRBJ2-2 TRBV7-2 - -
CASSSPAFAGGPNEQFF TGTGCCAGCAGCTCCCCCGCGTTTGCGGGAGGGCCCAATGAGCAGTTCTTC TRBJ2-1 TRBV7-2 - TRBD2
CASWAGLARAEQYF TGCGCCAGCTGGGCGGGGCTAGCCCGGGCCGAGCAGTACTTC TRBJ2-7 TRBV10-2 - -
CASTGAGSPSSYNEQFF TGTGCCAGCACTGGCGCGGGTTCGCCAAGCTCCTACAATGAGCAGTTCTTC TRBJ2-1 TRBV28 few -
CASSPTGWNTEAFF TGCGCCAGCAGCCCGACAGGGTGGAACACTGAAGCTTTCTTT TRBJ1-1 TRBV4-1 - TRBD1
CASSPGYNEQFF TGTGCCAGCAGCCCGGGCTACAATGAGCAGTTCTTC TRBJ2-1 TRBV7-8 - -
CASSRFGGVTDTQYF TGCGCCAGCAGCCGGTTCGGGGGTGTGACAGATACGCAGTATTTT TRBJ2-3 TRBV4-1 - -
CATTASGRSYNEQFF TGTGCCACCACGGCTAGCGGGAGGTCCTACAATGAGCAGTTCTTC TRBJ2-1 TRBV10-3 - TRBD2
CASSLALPYGDTQYF TGTGCCAGCAGCTTAGCGCTCCCCTACGGAGATACGCAGTATTTT TRBJ2-3 TRBV7-2 - -
CASSPPGDSQETQYF TGCGCCAGCAGTCCACCCGGGGACAGCCAAGAGACCCAGTACTTC TRBJ2-5 TRBV23-1 - TRBD1
CASRDRYNTEAFF TGTGCCAGCCGGGACAGGTATAACACTGAAGCTTTCTTT TRBJ1-1 TRBV2 - TRBD1
CASSGRPGTSASYNEQFF TGTGCCAGCAGTGGTCGCCCGGGGACTAGCGCCTCCTACAATGAGCAGTTCTTC TRBJ2-1 TRBV6-1 - TRBD2
CASPPLSSGRIRDTQYF TGTGCCAGCCCCCCCCTGTCTAGCGGGAGAATAAGAGATACGCAGTATTTT TRBJ2-3 TRBV28 - TRBD2
CASSLGPGRVGTGELFF TGTGCCAGCAGTTTGGGTCCCGGCAGGGTGGGGACCGGGGAGCTGTTTTTT TRBJ2-2 TRBV28 - -
CASSARDRAYEQYF TGTGCCAGCAGCGCCCGGGACAGGGCCTACGAGCAGTACTTC TRBJ2-7 TRBV9 - TRBD1
CASSWADYGSYEQYF TGTGCCAGCAGCTGGGCTGACTACGGGTCCTACGAGCAGTACTTC TRBJ2-7 TRBV5-8 - -
CASSPLDRRGDTQYF TGTGCCAGCTCACCACTGGACAGGCGGGGAGATACGCAGTATTTT TRBJ2-3 TRBV18 - -
CSVEDWDRVTYGYTF TGCAGCGTTGAAGACTGGGACAGGGTCACTTATGGCTACACCTTC TRBJ1-2 TRBV29-1 - TRBD1
CASSSRTAGETWGNEQFF TGTGCCAGCAGCTCCCGAACGGCAGGGGAAACCTGGGGCAATGAGCAGTTCTTC TRBJ2-1 TRBV7-6 - -
CASSQPLAGVGETQYF TGTGCCAGCAGCCAGCCTCTGGCGGGAGTAGGGGAGACCCAGTACTTC TRBJ2-5 TRBV3-1/TRBV3-2 - TRBD2
CATSGTSVMYEQYF TGTGCCACCTCCGGGACTTCCGTTATGTACGAGCAGTACTTC TRBJ2-7 TRBV28 - -
CAIRTGLADLNEQFF TGTGCCATCAGAACGGGACTAGCGGACCTGAATGAGCAGTTCTTC TRBJ2-1 TRBV10-3 - TRBD2